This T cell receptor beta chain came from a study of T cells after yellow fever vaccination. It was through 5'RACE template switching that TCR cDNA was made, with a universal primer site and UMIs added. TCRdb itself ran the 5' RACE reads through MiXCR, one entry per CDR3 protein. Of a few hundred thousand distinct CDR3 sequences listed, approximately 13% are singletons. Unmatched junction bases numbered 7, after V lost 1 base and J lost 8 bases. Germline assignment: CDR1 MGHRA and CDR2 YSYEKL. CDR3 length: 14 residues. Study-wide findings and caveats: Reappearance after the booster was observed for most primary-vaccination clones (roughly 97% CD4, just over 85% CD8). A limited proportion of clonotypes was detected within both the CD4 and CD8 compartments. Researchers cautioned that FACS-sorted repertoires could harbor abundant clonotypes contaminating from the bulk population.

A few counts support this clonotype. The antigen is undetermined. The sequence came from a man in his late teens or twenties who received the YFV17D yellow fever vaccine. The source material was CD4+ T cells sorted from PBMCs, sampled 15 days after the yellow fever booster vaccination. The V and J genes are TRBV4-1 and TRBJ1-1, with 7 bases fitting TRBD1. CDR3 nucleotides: TGCGCCAGCAGCCAAGGGGACCGGGACAGAGAAGCTTTCTTT. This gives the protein CASSQGDRDREAFF.